These 15 T cell receptor beta chains were all obtained from the same sample, sequenced in a study of T cells after yellow fever vaccination. TCRdb called the 5' RACE reads again in MiXCR, with one record for every CDR3 protein. Found here are roughly 300,000 distinct CDR3 sequences, approximately 8% of them singletons; the top ten hold 17%. The sequencing used PBMCs, collected more than 40 days after the first yellow fever vaccination. The origin of the receptors is a man aged 18 to 30 who received the YFV17D yellow fever vaccine.

The chain couples TRBV7-9 to TRBJ2-2; D might be TRBD1 or TRBD2, each matching 6 bases. Germline CDR1 is SEHNR and CDR2 is FQNEAQ (reference sequence). The CDR3 is made up of 15 amino acids. Trimming took 5 bases from V and 7 from J, leaving 17 bases between them. CDR3 nucleotides: TGTGCCAGCAGCCTCAGCGGGCAGGACAGCGGGGAGCTGTTTTTT. Encoded protein: CASSLSGQDSGELFF.

CDR3 sequence reads: CASSRDPLGNQPQHF. The CDR3 DNA reads TGCGCCAGCAGCAGGGACCCCTTGGGCAATCAGCCCCAGCATTTT. V usage is TRBV5-1 and J usage is TRBJ1-5; possibly TRBD1 for D (5 bases). The CDR3 has 15 amino acids. Germline V CDR1 and CDR2: SGHRS, YFSETQ. Trimming removed 4 bases at V and 2 bases at J, with 13 bases between.

The sample holds many counts of this clonotype. The chain employs TRBV7-8 and TRBJ2-2; D is uncertain. CDR3 length: 18 residues. V was trimmed by 3 bases and J by 6 bases, leaving 23 bases between them. CDR1 is SGHVS and CDR2 is FQNEAQ in the germline V gene. In nucleotides, the CDR3 is TGTGCCAGCAGCTTGCCCAAGCTGCCTAGGTCGGGTGCCGGGGAGCTGTTTTTT. It encodes CASSLPKLPRSGAGELFF.

The chain is built from TRBV7-2 and TRBJ2-3; tentative D call: TRBD2 (6 bases). The germline gives CDR1 SGHTA, CDR2 FQGNSA. Trimming removed 4 bases from V and 2 bases from J, with 13 bases in between. The CDR3 is 15 residues long. CDR3 in DNA: TGTGCCAGCAGCTCCCCATGGGGGGACACAGATACGCAGTATTTT. Amino acids: CASSSPWGDTDTQYF.

The V gene is TRBV7-6, the J gene TRBJ2-7, with 10 bases identical to TRBD1. CDR1 is SGHVS, CDR2 FNYEAQ, per germline. The CDR3 is 16 residues long. V shed 0 bases and J 6 bases; nucleotides not matched to a gene: 8. In DNA form, the CDR3 reads TGTGCCAGCAGCTTAGCCCGGACGGGACAGGGGATCGAGCAGTACTTC. Translated, it gives CASSLARTGQGIEQYF.

This clonotype has ten or more counts. The chain employs TRBV11-3 and TRBJ2-3; 7 bases are shared with TRBD2. The CDR3 runs 14 residues. Losses at the gene ends were 5 bases for V and 0 bases for J; bases not matched to a gene: 2. Germline CDR1 SGHNT, CDR2 YENEEA. The CDR3 DNA is TGTGCCAGCAGCCGCGGGGGAAGCACAGATACGCAGTATTTT. Translated: CASSRGGSTDTQYF.

This clonotype was counted only a few times. The chain carries TRBV7-2 and TRBJ2-3; no clear D. The CDR3 extends over 17 amino acids. V lost 0 bases, J lost 0 bases, and 13 bases lay in between. Germline lookup yields CDR1 SGHTA and CDR2 FQGNSA. The CDR3 DNA reads TGTGCCAGCAGCTTAGCGGTCGGGCGGTCTAGCACAGATACGCAGTATTTT. Its protein is CASSLAVGRSSTDTQYF.

This clonotype was seen repeatedly, ten times or more. Here the CDR3 DNA reads TGCAGTGCTAGAGATAACGAGGGTTGGGGCAATCAGCCCCAGCATTTT. Translated: CSARDNEGWGNQPQHF. The rearrangement joins TRBV20-1 to TRBJ1-5; no reliable D call. V was pared by 0 bases and J by 2 bases, with 14 bases between. CDR3 length: 16 residues. The V gene's germline CDR1 is DFQATT and CDR2 SNEGSKA (reference sequence).

This clonotype was detected only a few times. The chain joins TRBV15 to TRBJ1-6, with TRBD1 matching 11 bases. The CDR3 covers 14 residues. V gave up 5 bases and J gave up 13 bases; unmatched junction bases: 7. CDR1 is LNHNV and CDR2 is YYDKDF in the germline V gene (reference sequence). CDR3 DNA sequence: TGTGCCACCAGCCCGGACAGGGGGCAGAATCCCCTCCACTTT. It is translated as CATSPDRGQNPLHF.

The J gene is TRBJ2-1, the V gene TRBV7-9; 7 bases align to TRBD1. This CDR3 spans 12 amino acids. Per the germline V gene, CDR1 is SEHNR and CDR2 is FQNEAQ (reference sequence). The trim removed 11 bases at V and 8 bases at J, leaving 9 bases unmatched. The CDR3 coding sequence is TGTGCCGGGGGAGACGGGACAGATGAGCAGTTCTTC. This codes for CAGGDGTDEQFF.

V usage is TRBV18 and J usage is TRBJ2-6; no reliable D call. The CDR3 has 18 amino acids. V lost 1 base and J lost 0, with 13 bases in between. The germline gives CDR1 KGHSH, CDR2 LQKENI. The CDR3 region is CASSPLYARISGANVLTF. The CDR3 bases are TGTGCCAGCTCACCACTCTATGCCAGAATCTCTGGGGCCAACGTCCTGACTTTC.

This clonotype was counted a few times. The J gene is TRBJ1-2, the V gene TRBV9; no definite D call. The CDR3 length is 15 residues. The ends were cut back, 1 base at V and 0 bases at J, with 10 bases in the middle. From germline, CDR1 is SGDLS and CDR2 YYNGEE. The CDR3 loop reads CASSVTESPNYGYTF. The CDR3 nucleotides are TGTGCCAGCAGCGTAACGGAGTCTCCTAACTATGGCTACACCTTC.

This clonotype was found a few times. V is TRBV7-9 and J is TRBJ2-1; D may be TRBD2 (7 bases). V was shortened by 11 bases and J by 4 bases, with 21 bases between the two germline ends. This CDR3 region has 15 residues. Germline V lookup: CDR1 SEHNR, CDR2 FQNEAQ (reference sequence). CDR3 DNA: TGTGCCGGACGAACGGGCGGGGGCCTTTACAATGAGCAGTTCTTC. This codes for CAGRTGGGLYNEQFF.

This clonotype was counted only a few times. The CDR3 DNA reads TGTGCCAGCGAACGGACGGGACTAGGCGATTCACCCCTCCACTTT. It translates to CASERTGLGDSPLHF. The chain joins TRBV2 to TRBJ1-6; possible D gene TRBD1, 5 bases. Germline CDR1 reads SNHLY; CDR2 reads FYNNEI. CDR3 size: 15 residues. V was pared by 8 bases and J by 8 bases, with 19 bases between.

This clonotype has ten or more counts. V gene TRBV20-1 combines with J gene TRBJ2-1, with D possibly being TRBD2 (5 bases). Germline CDR1 and CDR2: DFQATT and SNEGSKA (reference sequence). The CDR3 is 13 residues long. Trimming removed 5 bases at V and 2 bases at J, with 10 bases between. The CDR3 reads CSASGVPYNEQFF. CDR3 DNA: TGCAGTGCTTCCGGGGTTCCCTACAATGAGCAGTTCTTC.